The clone carrying this T cell receptor beta chain has ten or more counts. The antigen is undetermined. Assembly of TCR beta libraries relied on iRepertoire HTBI primers together with Arm-PCR of CDR3 regions. TCRdb reanalysed the multiplex PCR reads using MiXCR and keeps one entry per CDR3 protein. The profile shows 580,000 or so distinct CDR3 sequences, about 16% of them singletons. The sample is drawn from a study of regulatory T cells in long-lasting Graves disease. Broader study findings: Persistent disease was associated with favored TRBV28 usage and with favored use of TRBJ1-2 and TRBJ2-5.

As for time point: newly diagnosed GD, antithyroid drugs for less than 3 months. PBMCs were the source of the RNA used for TCR sequencing. The germline V gene has CDR1 SGHTA and CDR2 FQGNSA. The V end was cut by 4 bases, the J end by 6 bases, with 15 bases between. The CDR3 loop spans 14 amino acids. This same sample was also part of a study on T cells in Graves' hyperthyroidism and ophthalmopathy. That investigation notes: An absence of ophthalmopathy progression within 18 months meant stable Graves' hyperthyroidism. The HTBI primer set served for first-round RT-PCR of the TCR CDR3.

The chain is built from TRBV7-2 and TRBJ1-1, with D possibly being TRBD1 (6 bases). The receptor comes from a man aged 18 to 29 with Graves disease. This sample comprised peripheral blood mononuclear cells (PBMCs), obtained at new diagnosis, from a patient treated with antithyroid drugs. The CDR3 sequence is CASSSLGGLAEAFF. CDR3 DNA sequence: TGTGCCAGCAGCTCCCTGGGGGGCTTAGCTGAAGCTTTCTTT.